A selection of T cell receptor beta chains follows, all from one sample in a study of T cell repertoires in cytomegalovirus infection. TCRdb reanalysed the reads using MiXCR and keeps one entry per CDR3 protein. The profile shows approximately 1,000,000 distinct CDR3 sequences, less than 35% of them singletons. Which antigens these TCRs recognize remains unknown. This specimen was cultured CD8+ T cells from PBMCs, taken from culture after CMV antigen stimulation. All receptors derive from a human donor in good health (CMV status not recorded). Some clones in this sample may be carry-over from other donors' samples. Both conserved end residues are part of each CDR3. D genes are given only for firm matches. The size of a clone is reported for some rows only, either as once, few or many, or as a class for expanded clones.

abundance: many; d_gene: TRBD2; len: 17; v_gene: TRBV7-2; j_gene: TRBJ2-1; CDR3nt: TGTGCCAGCAGCTTAAAAGCGGGATTGAGGACCTACAATGAGCAGTTCTTC; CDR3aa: CASSLKAGLRTYNEQFF
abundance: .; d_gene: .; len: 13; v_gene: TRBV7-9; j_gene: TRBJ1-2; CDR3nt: TGTGCCAGCAGCTTAGGAGACGGACCGCTAAGGACCTTC; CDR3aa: CASSLGDGPLRTF
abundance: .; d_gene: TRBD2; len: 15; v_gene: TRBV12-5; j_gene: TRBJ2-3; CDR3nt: TGTGCTAGTGGTAATCAGCGGGGAGGCACAGATACGCAGTATTTT; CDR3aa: CASGNQRGGTDTQYF
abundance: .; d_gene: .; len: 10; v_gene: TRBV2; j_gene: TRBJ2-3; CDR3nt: TGTGCCAGCAGGGGGCATACGCAGTATTTT; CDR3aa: CASRGHTQYF
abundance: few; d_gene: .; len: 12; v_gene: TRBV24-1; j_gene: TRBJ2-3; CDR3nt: TGTGCCACCCGGGGGGCGTCAGATACGCAGTATTTT; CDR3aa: CATRGASDTQYF
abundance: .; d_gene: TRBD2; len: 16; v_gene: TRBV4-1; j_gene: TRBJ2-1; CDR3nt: TGCGCCAGCAGCCAACCCGGTAGCGGGGGAGACAATGAGCAGTTCTTC; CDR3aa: CASSQPGSGGDNEQFF
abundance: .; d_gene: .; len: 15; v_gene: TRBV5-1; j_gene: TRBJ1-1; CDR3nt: TGCGCCAGCAGCCAGTGGACGGGAAAAGGGACTGAAGCTTTCTTT; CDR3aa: CASSQWTGKGTEAFF
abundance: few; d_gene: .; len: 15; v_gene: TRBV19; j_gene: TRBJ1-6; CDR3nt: TGTGCCAGTAGTATCATCCGGGACGAGATTTCACCCCTCCACTTT; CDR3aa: CASSIIRDEISPLHF
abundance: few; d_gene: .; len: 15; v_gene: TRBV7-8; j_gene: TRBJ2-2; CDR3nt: TGTGCCAGCAGCTTAGAGGGGGTTCCCACCGGGGAGCTGTTTTTT; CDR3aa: CASSLEGVPTGELFF
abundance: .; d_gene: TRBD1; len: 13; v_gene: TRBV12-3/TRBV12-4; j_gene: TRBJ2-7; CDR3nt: TGTGCCAGCAGTGGACAGGGATGGGACGAGCAGTACTTC; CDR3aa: CASSGQGWDEQYF
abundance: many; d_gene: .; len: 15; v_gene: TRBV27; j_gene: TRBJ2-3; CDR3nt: TGTGCCAGCAGCATCATCGGGTCGTTGCCAGATACGCAGTATTTT; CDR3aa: CASSIIGSLPDTQYF
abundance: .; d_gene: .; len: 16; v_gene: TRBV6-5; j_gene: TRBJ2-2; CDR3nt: TGTGCCAGCAGTTACGGTGTAGCCTCGGGTACCGGGGAGCTGTTTTTT; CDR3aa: CASSYGVASGTGELFF
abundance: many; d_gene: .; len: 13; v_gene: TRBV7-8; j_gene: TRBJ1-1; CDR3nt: TGTGCCTCGGGGGGTCGAACTAACACTGAAGCTTTCTTT; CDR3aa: CASGGRTNTEAFF
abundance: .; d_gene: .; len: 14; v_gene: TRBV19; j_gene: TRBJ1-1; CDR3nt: TGTGCCAGTAGTATTGAGGGAGGGGACACTGAAGCTTTCTTT; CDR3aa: CASSIEGGDTEAFF
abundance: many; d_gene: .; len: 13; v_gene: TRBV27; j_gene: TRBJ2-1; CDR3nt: TGTGCCAGCAGCTTCGGACAGTACAATGAGCAGTTCTTC; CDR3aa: CASSFGQYNEQFF
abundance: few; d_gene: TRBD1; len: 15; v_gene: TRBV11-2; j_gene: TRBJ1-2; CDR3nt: TGTGCCAGCAGCTTTGGCGGGACAGGGGCCTATGGCTACACCTTC; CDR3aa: CASSFGGTGAYGYTF
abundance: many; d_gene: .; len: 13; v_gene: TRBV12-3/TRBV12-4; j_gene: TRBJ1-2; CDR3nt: TGTGCCAGCAGTTTACAGATTTCCTATGGCTACACCTTC; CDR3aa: CASSLQISYGYTF
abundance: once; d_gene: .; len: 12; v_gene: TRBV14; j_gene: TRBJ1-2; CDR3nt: TGTGCCAGCAGCCGGACAGAAGATGGCTACACCTTC; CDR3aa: CASSRTEDGYTF
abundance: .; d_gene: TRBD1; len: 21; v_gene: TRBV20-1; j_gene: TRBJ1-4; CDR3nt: TGCAGTGCTAAGGCAGGGGGCGAAACCACCGTCAGGGTGTCGTCTAATGAAAAACTGTTTTTT; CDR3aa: CSAKAGGETTVRVSSNEKLFF
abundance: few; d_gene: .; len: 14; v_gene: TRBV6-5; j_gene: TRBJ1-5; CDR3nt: TGTGCCAGCAGCGACGGAGGGTTCCGTCAGCCCCAGCATTTT; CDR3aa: CASSDGGFRQPQHF
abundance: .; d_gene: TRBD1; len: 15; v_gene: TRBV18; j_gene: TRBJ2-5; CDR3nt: TGTGCCAGCTCAGACTCACCGGGACAGGGGGAGACCCAGTACTTC; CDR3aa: CASSDSPGQGETQYF
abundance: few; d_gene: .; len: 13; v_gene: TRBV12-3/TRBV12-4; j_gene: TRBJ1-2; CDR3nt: TGTGCCAGCAGATTTCAGGGTGAGGGTGGCTACACCTTC; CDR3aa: CASRFQGEGGYTF
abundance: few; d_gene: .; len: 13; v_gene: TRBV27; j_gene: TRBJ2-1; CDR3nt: TGTGCCAGCAGAGGGGGGGCTATGAATGAGCAGTTCTTC; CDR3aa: CASRGGAMNEQFF
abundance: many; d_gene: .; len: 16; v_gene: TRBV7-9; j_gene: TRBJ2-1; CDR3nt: TGTGCCAGCAGCTCCGGGGAGCGAGTCGTCTACAATGAGCAGTTCTTC; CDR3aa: CASSSGERVVYNEQFF
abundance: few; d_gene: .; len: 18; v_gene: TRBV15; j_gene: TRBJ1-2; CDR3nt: TGTGCCACCAGCAGACCCTGGCCCGGGTCAGGGGATTCGAAGGGCTACACCTTC; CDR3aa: CATSRPWPGSGDSKGYTF
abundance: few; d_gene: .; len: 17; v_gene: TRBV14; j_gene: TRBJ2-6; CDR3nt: TGTGCCAGCAGCCAAGGGGCCCAGGGGTCTGGGGCCAACGTCCTGACTTTC; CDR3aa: CASSQGAQGSGANVLTF
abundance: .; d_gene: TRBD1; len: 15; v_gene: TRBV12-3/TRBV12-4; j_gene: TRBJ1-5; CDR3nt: TGTGCCAGCAGTTCGGACAGGGGACAAAATCAGCCCCAGCATTTT; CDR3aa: CASSSDRGQNQPQHF
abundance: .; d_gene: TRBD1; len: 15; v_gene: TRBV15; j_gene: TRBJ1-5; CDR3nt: TGTGCCACCAGCAGACGACAGGGTGGCAATCAGCCCCAGCATTTT; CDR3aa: CATSRRQGGNQPQHF
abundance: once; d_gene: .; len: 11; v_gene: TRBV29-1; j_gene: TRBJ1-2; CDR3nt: TGCAGCGCTGAAGGGTGGGGCGGCTACACCTTC; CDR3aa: CSAEGWGGYTF
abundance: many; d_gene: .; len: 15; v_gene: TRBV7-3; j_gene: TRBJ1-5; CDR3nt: TGTGCCAGCAGCTCCCTCACAGGGTCGGGTCAGCCCCAGCATTTT; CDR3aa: CASSSLTGSGQPQHF
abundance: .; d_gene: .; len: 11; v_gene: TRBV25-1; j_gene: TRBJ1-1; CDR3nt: TGTGCCAGCCCGTTGGCCGGGGAAGCTTTCTTT; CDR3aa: CASPLAGEAFF
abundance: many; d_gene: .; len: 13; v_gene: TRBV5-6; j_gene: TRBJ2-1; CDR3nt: TGTGCCAGCAGCTTCTCATATGGGACTGAGCAGTTCTTC; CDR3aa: CASSFSYGTEQFF
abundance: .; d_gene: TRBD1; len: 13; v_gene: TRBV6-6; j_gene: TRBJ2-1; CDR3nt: TGTGCCAGCAGTTACAGGGACAGGAATGAGCAGTTCTTC; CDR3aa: CASSYRDRNEQFF
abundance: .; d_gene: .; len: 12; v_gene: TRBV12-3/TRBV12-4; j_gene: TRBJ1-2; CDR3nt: TGTGCCTCCCCTAGGAGCGGCTATGGCTACACCTTC; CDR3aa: CASPRSGYGYTF
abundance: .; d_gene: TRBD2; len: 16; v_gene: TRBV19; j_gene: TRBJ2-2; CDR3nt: TGTGCCAGTAGTACGACTAGCGGGGCGAACACCGGGGAGCTGTTTTTT; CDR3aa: CASSTTSGANTGELFF
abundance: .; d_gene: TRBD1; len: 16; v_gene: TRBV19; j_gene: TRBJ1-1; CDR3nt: TGTGCCAGTAGTTCCCGGACAGGGGCTGCGAACACTGAAGCTTTCTTT; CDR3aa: CASSSRTGAANTEAFF
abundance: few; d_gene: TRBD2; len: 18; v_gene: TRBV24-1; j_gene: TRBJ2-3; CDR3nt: TGTGCCACCAGTGAGGAGCGGGGGGGCCAAATCCTCGCAGATACGCAGTATTTT; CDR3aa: CATSEERGGQILADTQYF
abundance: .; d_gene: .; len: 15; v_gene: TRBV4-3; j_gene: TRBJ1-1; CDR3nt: TGCGCCAGCAGCCAAGATCTAGGGGGGGACACTGAAGCTTTCTTT; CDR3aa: CASSQDLGGDTEAFF
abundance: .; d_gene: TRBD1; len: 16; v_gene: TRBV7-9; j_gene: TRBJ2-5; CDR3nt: TGTGCCAGCAGCGTCCTCCGGGACAGGGGGCACGAGACCCAGTACTTC; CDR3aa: CASSVLRDRGHETQYF
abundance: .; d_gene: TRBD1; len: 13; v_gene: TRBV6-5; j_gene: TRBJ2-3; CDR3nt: TGTGTCAGCAGGGACAGTCACACAGATACGCAGTATTTT; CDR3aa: CVSRDSHTDTQYF
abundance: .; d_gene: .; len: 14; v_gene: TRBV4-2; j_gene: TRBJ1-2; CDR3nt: TGTGCCAGCAGCCAAGAGCGGGACAAGTATGGCTACACCTTC; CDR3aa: CASSQERDKYGYTF
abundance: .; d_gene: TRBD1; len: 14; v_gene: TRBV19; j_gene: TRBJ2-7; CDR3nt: TGTGCCAGTAGTATTGGGACAGGGACCTACGAGCAGTACTTC; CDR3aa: CASSIGTGTYEQYF
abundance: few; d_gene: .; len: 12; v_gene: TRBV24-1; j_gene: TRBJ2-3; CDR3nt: TGTGCCACCAGTGATTTACAAGATACGCAGTATTTT; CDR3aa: CATSDLQDTQYF
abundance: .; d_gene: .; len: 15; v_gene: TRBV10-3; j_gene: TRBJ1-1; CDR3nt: TGTGCCATCAGTGAGTCAGGACTCCAGGGCACTGAAGCTTTCTTT; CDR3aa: CAISESGLQGTEAFF
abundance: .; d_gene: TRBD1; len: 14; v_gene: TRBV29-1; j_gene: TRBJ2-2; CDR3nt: TGCAGCGTTCGCGGACAGGGGGCCGGCGGGGAGCTGTTTTTT; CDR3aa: CSVRGQGAGGELFF
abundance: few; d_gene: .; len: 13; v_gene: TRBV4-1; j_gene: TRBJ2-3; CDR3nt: TGCGCCACAGGGAGCGGGAGCACAGATACGCAGTATTTT; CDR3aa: CATGSGSTDTQYF
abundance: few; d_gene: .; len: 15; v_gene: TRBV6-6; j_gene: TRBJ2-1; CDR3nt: TGTGCCAGCAGTTACTCGAAGGGGGGCCGAGATGAGCAGTTCTTC; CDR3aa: CASSYSKGGRDEQFF
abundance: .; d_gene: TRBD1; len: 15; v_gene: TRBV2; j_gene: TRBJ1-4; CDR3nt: TGTGCCAGCAGTGATGTCAGGGACAGGGGAGAAAAACTGTTTTTT; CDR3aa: CASSDVRDRGEKLFF
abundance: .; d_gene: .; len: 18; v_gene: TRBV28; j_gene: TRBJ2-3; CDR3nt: TGTGCCAGCAGTTCCGGTCGGGGGGCCCCATTGTCTTTTGTGAATTCCTATTTT; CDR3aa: CASSSGRGAPLSFVNSYF
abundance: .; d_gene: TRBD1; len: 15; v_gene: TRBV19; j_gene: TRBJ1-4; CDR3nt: TGTGCCAGTAGTACATGGAGGGACAGAAATGAAAAACTGTTTTTT; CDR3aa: CASSTWRDRNEKLFF
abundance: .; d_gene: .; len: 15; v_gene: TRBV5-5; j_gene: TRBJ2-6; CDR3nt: TGTGTCAGCAGCTGGGGGGACGGGGGGGCCAACGTCCTGACTTTC; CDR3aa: CVSSWGDGGANVLTF
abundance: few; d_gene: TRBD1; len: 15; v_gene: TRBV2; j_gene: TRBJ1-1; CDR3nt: TGTGCCAGCAGTGTTCGCGGACAGGGGGAGACTGAAGCTTTCTTT; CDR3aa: CASSVRGQGETEAFF
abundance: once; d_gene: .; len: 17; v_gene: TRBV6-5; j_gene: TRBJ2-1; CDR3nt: TGTGCCAGCAGTTACTCGGCATGGGGTTTGGGCTACAATGAGCAGTTCTTC; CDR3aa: CASSYSAWGLGYNEQFF
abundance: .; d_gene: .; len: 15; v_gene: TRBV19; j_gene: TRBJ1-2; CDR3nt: TGTGCCAGTAGTCCCGGGGGAGGCGAAGCTTATGGCTACACCTTC; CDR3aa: CASSPGGGEAYGYTF
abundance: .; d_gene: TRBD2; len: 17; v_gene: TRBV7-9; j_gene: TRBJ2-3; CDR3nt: TGTGCCAGCAGCCTTAGTAGTGGGCGGGGGGCCACAGATACGCAGTATTTT; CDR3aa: CASSLSSGRGATDTQYF
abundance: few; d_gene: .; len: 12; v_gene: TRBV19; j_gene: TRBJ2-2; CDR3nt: TGTGCCTCGGCTAGGGGCGACGGGGAGCTGTTTTTT; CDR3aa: CASARGDGELFF
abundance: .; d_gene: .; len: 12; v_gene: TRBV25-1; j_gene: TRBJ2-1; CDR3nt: TGTGCCAGCAGTGTCCAGCACAATGAGCAGTTCTTC; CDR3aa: CASSVQHNEQFF
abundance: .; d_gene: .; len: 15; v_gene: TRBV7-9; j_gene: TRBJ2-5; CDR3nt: TGTGCCAGCAGCTGGATACAGAGGTACCAAGAGACCCAGTACTTC; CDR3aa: CASSWIQRYQETQYF
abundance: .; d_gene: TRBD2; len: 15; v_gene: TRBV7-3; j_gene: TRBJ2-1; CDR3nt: TGTGCCAGCAGCTTAGAAGCGGGGCCCTACAATGAGCAGTTCTTC; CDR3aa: CASSLEAGPYNEQFF